Below, one T cell receptor (beta chain) is given with its context. Its antigen is as yet unknown. Produced via immunoSEQ multiplex PCR; TCRdb's table is partial and in-frame only. This table holds 95,000 to 150,000 clones, about 90% found once. V was shortened by 3 bases and J by 2 bases, with 11 bases between the two germline ends. The germline CDR1 and CDR2 sequences are SGHRS and YFSETQ. This CDR3 region has 14 residues. This sample stems from a study of T cell responses to AZD1222 COVID-19 vaccine. Study-wide results and caveats: Close to half of spike-specific TCRs reportedly recognize unmutated variant regions. A mostly white British donor set with more females was recruited, and clonal diversity was possibly underestimated.

This chain links TRBV5-1 with TRBJ1-1; D may be TRBD1 (5 bases). The sequence was obtained from an adult who received the AZD1222 COVID-19 vaccine. This specimen consisted of peripheral blood, obtained 28 days after the second AZD1222 dose. The CDR3 loop is CASSWPDRNTEAFF. The CDR3 DNA reads as TGCGCCAGCAGCTGGCCTGACAGAAACACTGAAGCTTTCTTT.